This paragraph reports one T cell receptor beta chain. Its antigen is not known. 5'RACE template switching with UMIs produced the TCR beta cDNA. TCRdb reprocessed the 5' RACE reads, keeping one entry per CDR3 protein, no DNA. The data show some 440,000 distinct CDR3 sequences, and the top ten clones hold 1.4%. The data belong to a study of T cells expressing NK-cell markers. The wider study: Sorted CD3+CD56+NKG2C+, CD3+CD56+NKG2C- and CD3+CD56-NKG2C+ T-cell subsets were beta-chain profiled. Most of the eight sequenced donors tested HCMV-seropositive; one tested seronegative. Whole-study findings and limits: Dominant NKG2C+ clonotype frequencies of roughly 1.0-7.5% of CD8+ T cells were measured in more than 5 donors.

Sequenced sample: blood T cells: a sorted CD56 or NKG2C T cell subset, CD4+ or CD8+ T cells, or bulk PBMC T cells (not recorded which). The receptor was derived from a woman aged 50 to 65 in good health.

The CDR3: CASSLGTGGGVKTEAFF. The rearrangement uses TRBV5-1 and TRBJ1-1; checking the TCRdb D call of TRBD1 is not possible without DNA. The CDR3 spans 17 residues. Germline lookup yields CDR1 SGHRS and CDR2 YFSETQ.